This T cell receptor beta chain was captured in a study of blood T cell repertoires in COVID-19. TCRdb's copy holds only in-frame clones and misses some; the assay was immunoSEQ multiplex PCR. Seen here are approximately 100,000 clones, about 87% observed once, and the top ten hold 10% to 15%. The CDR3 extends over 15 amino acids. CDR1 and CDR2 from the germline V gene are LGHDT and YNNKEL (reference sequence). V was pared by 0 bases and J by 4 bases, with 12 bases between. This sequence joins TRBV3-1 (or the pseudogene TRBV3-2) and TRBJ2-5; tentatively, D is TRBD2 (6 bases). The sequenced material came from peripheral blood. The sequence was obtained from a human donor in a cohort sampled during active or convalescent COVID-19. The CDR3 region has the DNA TGTGCCAGCAGCCAAGATCGGGGGTTAGGAGAGACCCAGTACTTC. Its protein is CASSQDRGLGETQYF.